The present T cell receptor (beta chain) was sequenced within a study of PD-1 blockade in classical Hodgkin lymphoma. Each and every patient relapsed after autologous stem cell transplantation, and patients got differing brentuximab vedotin exposure. Method: immunoSEQ multiplex PCR; TCRdb's copy keeps in-frame clones and lacks some. The table has tens of thousands of clones, about 70% seen once. The specimen comprised peripheral blood mononuclear cells (PBMCs), sampled at baseline. The TCR comes from a human donor with classical Hodgkin lymphoma.

CDR3 sequence reads: CASGPLTGDGNTIYF. CDR3 DNA sequence: TGTGCCAGTGGCCCATTAACAGGGGATGGAAACACCATATATTTT. The chain employs TRBV19 and TRBJ1-3; 7 nucleotides align to TRBD1. V was clipped by 8 bases and J by 3 bases; unmatched bases: 10. The CDR3 spans 15 residues. Germline CDR1 and CDR2: LNHDA and SQIVND (reference sequence).